This record looks at one T cell receptor beta chain sequence and its context. Some clones are missing from TCRdb's copy, which holds only in-frame ones; the method was immunoSEQ multiplex PCR. The table shows approximately 350,000 clones, with about 80% occurring only once. These data come from a study of Ad26.COV2.S vaccination and SARS-CoV-2 variants. This sample's treatment: around 19 received Ad26.COV2.S at low or high dose, single or two shots; about 5 received placebo; per-sample allocation not given. Day 63 after the first vaccine or placebo injection was the time point for sampling. Wuhan-strain SARS-CoV-2 spike was expressed by the Ad26 vector that made up the vaccine. This CDR3 region has 13 residues. V was cut by 1 base and J by 1 base, with 4 bases left in between. Germline V CDR1 and CDR2: SGHDN, FVKESK.

The receptor was derived from a person between 18 and 65 years old who received the Ad26.COV2.S COVID-19 vaccine or a placebo. The chain recombines TRBV14 with TRBJ2-5; D is uncertain. The sequenced sample was peripheral blood, obtained in a trial of Ad26.COV2.S vaccine versus placebo. The CDR3 spells CASSQVVQETQYF. The CDR3 bases are TGTGCCAGCAGCCAAGTGGTCCAAGAGACCCAGTACTTC.